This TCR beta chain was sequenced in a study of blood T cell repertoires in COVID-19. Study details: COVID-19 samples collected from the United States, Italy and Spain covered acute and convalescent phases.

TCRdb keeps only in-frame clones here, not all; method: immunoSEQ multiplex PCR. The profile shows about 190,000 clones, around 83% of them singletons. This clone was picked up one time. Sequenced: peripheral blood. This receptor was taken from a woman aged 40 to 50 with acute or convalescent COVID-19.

CDR3 nucleotides: TGTGCCAGCTCACCCGGGACAGGGGGCGTAGGGACCCAGTACTTC. This codes for CASSPGTGGVGTQYF. This chain joins TRBV18 and TRBJ2-5, with 12 bases identical to TRBD1. V was pared by 3 bases and J by 7 bases, with 6 bases of the junction left unmatched. The CDR3 length is 15 residues. The germline CDR1 and CDR2 sequences are KGHSH and LQKENI.